This entry lists 15 T cell receptor beta chains sequenced from one sample in a study of T cell responses to AZD1222 COVID-19 vaccine. This table comes from immunoSEQ multiplex PCR, and its TCRdb copy is limited to in-frame clones, with some not included. Counted here are approximately 130,000 clones, approximately 86% occurring once; the ten biggest clones make up roughly 6.1%. The sequencing here drew on peripheral blood, taken 28 days after the second AZD1222 dose. The receptors shown here come from an adult who received the AZD1222 COVID-19 vaccine.

This clone appeared a few times. V and J are TRBV11-3 and TRBJ2-4; D ambiguous. The CDR3 contains 13 residues. Germline V gene data show CDR1 as SGHNT and CDR2 as YENEEA. The V end was cut by 4 bases, the J end by 4 bases, with 8 bases between. The DNA for the CDR3 is TGTGCCAGCAGCTCCCGACCGAAAAACATTCAGTACTTC. Translated: CASSSRPKNIQYF.

The V and J genes are TRBV19 and TRBJ1-1; 12 bases are a match to TRBD1. Germline V gene lookup returns CDR1 LNHDA and CDR2 SQIVND (reference sequence). The CDR3 has 14 amino acids. Trimming cost V 5 bases and J 7 bases; bases outside gene matches: 5. CDR3 in DNA: TGTGCCAGTAGTTACCGGGACAGGGGGCTTGAAGCTTTCTTT. Encoded protein: CASSYRDRGLEAFF.

The CDR3 here is CASSSRRQDTYGYTF. DNA of the CDR3: TGTGCCAGCTCATCCCGCCGACAGGATACGTATGGCTACACCTTC. The chain recombines TRBV18 with TRBJ1-2; the D gene is possibly TRBD1 (6 bases). The germline gives CDR1 KGHSH, CDR2 LQKENI. V was shortened by 5 bases and J by 5 bases, with 18 bases between the two germline ends. The CDR3 spans 15 residues.

V and J are TRBV5-4 and TRBJ2-5; D is unresolved. The CDR3 consists of 15 residues. The V gene's germline CDR1 is SGHNT and CDR2 YYREEE (reference sequence). Trimming pared 4 bases from V and 1 base from J, leaving 14 bases between. CDR3 in amino acids: CASSPSFNLQETQYF. CDR3 sequence (DNA): TGTGCCAGCAGCCCCAGTTTCAACCTCCAAGAGACCCAGTACTTC.

This clone was seen more than once but under ten times. This chain links TRBV30 with TRBJ2-7; the D is unclear. The CDR3 sequence is 12 residues long. V was trimmed by 0 bases and J by 3 bases, leaving 6 bases between them. CDR1 is GTSNPN, CDR2 SVGIG, per germline (reference sequence). CDR3 bases: TGTGCCTGGAGTGTATCTATCTACGAGCAGTACTTC. Translation: CAWSVSIYEQYF.

V usage is TRBV28 and J usage is TRBJ2-7; 8 nucleotides match TRBD2. Germline assignment: CDR1 MDHEN and CDR2 SYDVKM. The CDR3 is 14 amino acids. V was clipped by 8 bases and J by 4 bases; unmatched bases: 10. The CDR3 nucleotides read TGTGCCAGCTACTCGGGGGGGCCAAGTTACGAGCAGTACTTC. This gives the protein CASYSGGPSYEQYF.

The V call is TRBV7-9, the J call TRBJ2-1; TRBD1 or TRBD2 may be the D gene (5 bases each). CDR1 SEHNR and CDR2 FQNEAQ come from the germline V gene (reference sequence). This CDR3 contains 14 residues. V gave up 5 bases and J gave up 6 bases, with 14 bases separating them. CDR3 amino acids: CASSRDAGGNEQFF. CDR3 nucleotides: TGTGCCAGCAGCAGGGACGCAGGTGGCAATGAGCAGTTCTTC.

This clone was detected a few times. The chain is built from TRBV7-2 and TRBJ1-6; a weak D match, TRBD1 (6 bases). CDR3 length equals 17 residues. Deletions cut 6 bases from V and 5 bases from J, with 20 bases between. Germline V gene sequence: CDR1 SGHTA, CDR2 FQGNSA. The CDR3 DNA reads as TGTGCCAGCAGTTCCCCCGAGGGGGGTTTCCATAATTCACCCCTCCACTTT. Protein: CASSSPEGGFHNSPLHF.

The genes are TRBV6-6 and TRBJ1-5; perhaps TRBD1 as D (6 bases). V was trimmed by 0 bases and J by 12 bases, leaving 21 bases between them. The CDR3 loop spans 16 amino acids. From germline, CDR1 is MNHNY and CDR2 SVGAGI (reference sequence). The CDR3 loop is CASSYSEGDTSLLQHF. As DNA, the CDR3 is TGTGCCAGCAGTTACTCAGAGGGGGACACTAGTTTGCTCCAGCATTTT.

The chain employs TRBV7-9 and TRBJ1-2; tentatively, D is TRBD1 (6 bases). The V end lost 2 bases, the J end lost 8 bases, and 12 bases lay between the germline ends. This CDR3 has 13 residues. Germline CDR1 and CDR2: SEHNR and FQNEAQ (reference sequence). The CDR3 here is CASSLMDSSGYTF. In DNA form, the CDR3 reads TGTGCCAGCAGCTTAATGGACAGTTCGGGCTACACCTTC.

This clone appeared once. V is TRBV7-2 and J is TRBJ2-1; 12 positions agree with TRBD2. Per the germline V gene, CDR1 is SGHTA and CDR2 is FQGNSA. CDR3 length equals 17 residues. V was clipped by 2 bases and J by 6 bases; unmatched bases: 8. The CDR3 region is CASSLFASGRVGNEQFF. In DNA form, the CDR3 reads TGTGCCAGCAGCTTATTTGCTAGCGGGAGGGTCGGCAATGAGCAGTTCTTC. The entire variable domain, with the rest obtained from reference TRBV7-2 and TRBJ2-1, is as follows: GAGVSQSPSNKVTEKGKDVELRCDPISGHTALYWYRQSLGQGLEFLIYFQGNSAPDKSGLPSDRFSAERTGGSVSTLTIQRTQQEDSAVYLCASSLFASGRVGNEQFFGPGTRLTVL.

The rearrangement joins TRBV19 to TRBJ1-2; 8 bases line up with TRBD1. The CDR3 contains 14 residues. The germline V gene has CDR1 LNHDA and CDR2 SQIVND (reference sequence). Trimming took 3 bases from V and 5 from J; bases not matched to a gene: 5. The chain's CDR3 is CASSIGQGAYGYTF. Written as DNA, the CDR3 is TGTGCCAGTAGTATTGGGCAGGGGGCTTATGGCTACACCTTC.

This clone was detected only once. The genes are TRBV7-2 and TRBJ2-7, with a possible D match to TRBD2 (5 bases). The CDR3 sequence is 14 residues long. CDR1 SGHTA and CDR2 FQGNSA come from the germline V gene. V gave up 4 bases and J gave up 4 bases, with 14 bases separating them. The CDR3 region is CASSYQEASYEQYF. CDR3 coding DNA: TGTGCCAGCAGCTATCAGGAGGCGTCGTACGAGCAGTACTTC.

The chain is built from TRBV5-1 and TRBJ2-7; unclear D gene. The CDR3 length is 16 residues. Germline V gene lookup returns CDR1 SGHRS and CDR2 YFSETQ. Trimming removed 4 bases from V and 5 bases from J, with 22 bases in between. CDR3 DNA: TGCGCCAGCAGCCAATCGGACCTTCCGATTCACGACGAGCAGTACTTC. Amino acids: CASSQSDLPIHDEQYF. Full variable domain (outside the CDR3, taken from reference TRBV5-1 and TRBJ2-7): KAGVTQTPRYLIKTRGQQVTLSCSPISGHRSVSWYQQTPGQGLQFLFEYFSETQRNKGNFPGRFSGRQFSNSRSEMNVSTLELGDSALYLCASSQSDLPIHDEQYFGPGTRLTVT.

The CDR3 here is CATTTGHEQYF. The DNA of the CDR3 is TGTGCCACGACGACGGGGCACGAGCAGTACTTC. The genes are TRBV30 and TRBJ2-7; either TRBD1 or TRBD2 may fit D (5 bases each). CDR3 length equals 11 residues. The V gene's germline CDR1 is GTSNPN and CDR2 SVGIG (reference sequence). V lost 8 bases and J 5 bases, leaving 13 bases between the germline ends.